The 5 T cell receptor beta chains below come from one sample, sequenced in a study of shared clonotypes between healthy human individuals. Naive CD8 cells, CD45RO-negative and positively selected for CCR7, excluded terminally differentiated effector memory CD45RA+ cells. Using immunoSEQ multiplex PCR, the repertoire was profiled, and TCRdb retains in-frame clones only, with some absent. This sample yields about 600,000 clones, of which about 98% are seen a single time; less than 0.35% belongs to the top ten. Sample: naive CD8+ T cells sorted from blood. These TCRs come from a man aged 25-45 years in good health.

This chain's CDR3 is CASILRRGHTYEQYF. The DNA of the CDR3 is TGTGCCAGCATCCTCAGGCGGGGCCACACCTACGAGCAGTACTTC. The V gene is TRBV27, the J gene TRBJ2-7; D is possibly TRBD2 (6 bases). The V end was cut by 7 bases, the J end by 2 bases, with 18 bases between. The CDR3 length is 15 residues. Germline values: CDR1 MNHEY, CDR2 SMNVEV (reference sequence).

The chain carries TRBV5-1 and TRBJ1-2, with 7 bases fitting TRBD1. J was trimmed by 0 bases and V by 3 bases; bases with no gene match: 11. From germline, CDR1 is SGHRS and CDR2 YFSETQ. This CDR3 region has 17 residues. The CDR3 protein is CASSWTGQTVTNYGYTF. The DNA of the CDR3 is TGCGCCAGCAGCTGGACGGGACAGACGGTTACTAACTATGGCTACACCTTC.

V gene TRBV7-9 combines with J gene TRBJ2-7; possibly TRBD1 or TRBD2 for D (6 bases each). V was pared by 4 bases and J by 4 bases, with 14 bases between. From germline, CDR1 is SEHNR and CDR2 FQNEAQ (reference sequence). The CDR3 totals 14 residues. CDR3 DNA sequence: TGTGCCAGCAGCTCTCTAGAGGGGGGATACGAGCAGTACTTC. Residues: CASSSLEGGYEQYF.

The chain uses TRBV7-9 and TRBJ2-5; D gene uncertain. Germline CDR1 is SEHNR and CDR2 is FQNEAQ (reference sequence). The CDR3 totals 14 residues. The V gene lost 0 bases and the J gene lost 3 bases, with 8 bases spanning the gap. Here the CDR3 DNA reads TGTGCCAGCAGCTTAGCGTCCAGAAAAGAGACCCAGTACTTC. Amino acids: CASSLASRKETQYF.

The V call is TRBV5-1, the J call TRBJ2-7; 7 nucleotides match TRBD2. Germline lookup yields CDR1 SGHRS and CDR2 YFSETQ. This CDR3 comprises 16 residues. V trimming: 4 bases; J trimming: 3 bases; junction bases outside the gene matches: 13. The CDR3: CASSPFAGEFIYEQYF. CDR3 bases: TGCGCCAGCAGCCCATTTGCGGGAGAATTTATCTACGAGCAGTACTTC.